This T cell receptor beta chain was obtained from a study of T cells of healthy individuals. The CDR3 spans 12 residues. Germline V CDR1 and CDR2: MNHEY, SMNVEV (reference sequence). Trimming cost V 6 bases and J 4 bases, with 6 bases left between them. This clonotype was recorded at least ten times. TCRdb itself ran the 5' RACE reads through MiXCR, one entry per CDR3 protein. The sample lists about 82,000 distinct CDR3 sequences; about 5% were seen once. This rearrangement joins TRBV27 to TRBJ2-2; D gene ambiguous. The receptor was isolated from a female donor in good health. This CDR3 reads CASRPSTGELFF. Written as DNA, the CDR3 is TGTGCCAGCAGACCCAGCACCGGGGAGCTGTTTTTT.